Following are 5 T cell receptor beta chains from one sample sequenced in a study of beta chain features in type 1 diabetes. The authors reverse transcribed all of the isolated RNA, so sequencing captured expressed TCRB transcripts. Only in-frame clones appear in the TCRdb table, and some are missing; sequencing was by immunoSEQ multiplex PCR. The table lists around 500,000 clones, approximately 30% of them singletons. The sequenced sample was naive CD4+ T cells from blood. These receptors all stem from a man aged 18-30 years in good health.

The rearrangement links TRBV29-1 to TRBJ2-5, with 12 nucleotides matching TRBD2. V trimming: 8 bases; J trimming: 5 bases; junction bases outside the gene matches: 6. The germline gives CDR1 SQVTM, CDR2 ANQGSEA. This CDR3 spans 13 amino acids. This chain's CDR3 is CSTSSGRAETQYF. CDR3 DNA sequence: TGCAGCACTTCTAGCGGGAGGGCGGAGACCCAGTACTTC.

This clone was seen only a few times. This sequence joins TRBV29-1 and TRBJ2-2, with a tentative D call TRBD1 (6 bases). Germline V gene data show CDR1 as SQVTM and CDR2 as ANQGSEA. This CDR3 is 13 amino acids long. The V and J ends lost 8 bases and 1 base respectively, with 11 bases between them. The CDR3 spells CSPRTVNTGELFF. In DNA, the CDR3 is TGCAGCCCCCGGACAGTGAACACCGGGGAGCTGTTTTTT.

This clone turned up a few times. The rearrangement uses TRBV5-1 and TRBJ2-1, with TRBD2 identical over 8 bases. The CDR3 spans 15 residues. V lost 3 bases, J lost 5 bases, and 7 bases stayed unmatched. Germline V gives CDR1 SGHRS, CDR2 YFSETQ. The CDR3 sequence is CASSWSGSSHNEQFF. CDR3 in DNA: TGCGCCAGCAGCTGGAGCGGGAGTAGCCACAATGAGCAGTTCTTC.

V gene TRBV5-4 combines with J gene TRBJ2-1, with TRBD1 matching over 7 bases. Germline CDR1 and CDR2: SGHNT and YYREEE (reference sequence). J lost 5 bases, V lost 4 bases, and 3 bases had no gene match. The length of the CDR3 is 13 residues. The CDR3 bases are TGTGCCAGCAGCGTAGGACAGGACAATGAGCAGTTCTTC. As protein: CASSVGQDNEQFF.

This sequence joins TRBV5-1 and TRBJ1-1; 7 bases align to TRBD1. Trimming removed 6 bases from V and 1 base from J; junction bases left unmatched: 9. The CDR3 is 15 amino acids. Germline values: CDR1 SGHRS, CDR2 YFSETQ. CDR3 sequence reads: CASTPRGQKNTEAFF. The CDR3 DNA reads as TGCGCCAGCACCCCTCGGGGACAGAAGAACACTGAAGCTTTCTTT.